Here is one T cell receptor beta chain with its context. This entry is derived from a study of T cell changes during pregnancy in multiple sclerosis. TCRdb keeps only in-frame clones here, not all; method: immunoSEQ multiplex PCR. Here the sample spans around 30,000 clones, over 75% being singletons. Trimming pared 7 bases from V and 1 base from J, leaving 13 bases between. The CDR3 is 13 amino acids. Germline lookup yields CDR1 GTSNPN and CDR2 SVGIG (reference sequence). The chain links TRBV30 to TRBJ1-2, with D perhaps matching TRBD1 (6 bases). The receptor was derived from a female donor with multiple sclerosis, enrolled in a pregnancy study. The sequencing used CD8+ T cells from peripheral blood mononuclear cells, collected after pregnancy. CDR3 in amino acids: CASNRALNYGYTF. The DNA for the CDR3 is TGTGCCTCGAACAGGGCCCTTAACTATGGCTACACCTTC.